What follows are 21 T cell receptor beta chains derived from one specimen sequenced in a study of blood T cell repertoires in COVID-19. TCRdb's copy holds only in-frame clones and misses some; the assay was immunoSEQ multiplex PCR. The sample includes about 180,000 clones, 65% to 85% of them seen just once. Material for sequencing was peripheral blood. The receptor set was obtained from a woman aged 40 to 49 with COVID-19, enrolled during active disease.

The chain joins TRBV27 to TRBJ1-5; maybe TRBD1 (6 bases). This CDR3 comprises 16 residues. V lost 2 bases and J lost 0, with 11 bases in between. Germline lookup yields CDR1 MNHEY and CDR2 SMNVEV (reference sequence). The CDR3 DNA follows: TGTGCCAGCAGTTTAAGAGGGGGAAATAGCAATCAGCCCCAGCATTTT. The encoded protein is CASSLRGGNSNQPQHF.

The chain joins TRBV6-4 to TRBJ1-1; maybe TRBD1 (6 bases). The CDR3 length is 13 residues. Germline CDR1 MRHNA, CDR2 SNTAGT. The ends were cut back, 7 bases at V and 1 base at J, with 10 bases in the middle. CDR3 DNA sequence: TGTGCCAGCAAACGGACAGCGAACACTGAAGCTTTCTTT. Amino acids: CASKRTANTEAFF.

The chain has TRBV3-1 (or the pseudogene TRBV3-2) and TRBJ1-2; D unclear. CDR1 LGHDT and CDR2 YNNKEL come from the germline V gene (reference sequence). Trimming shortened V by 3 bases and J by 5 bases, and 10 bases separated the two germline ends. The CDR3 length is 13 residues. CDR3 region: CASSQIGRYGYTF. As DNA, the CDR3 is TGTGCCAGCAGCCAGATAGGGAGGTATGGCTACACCTTC.

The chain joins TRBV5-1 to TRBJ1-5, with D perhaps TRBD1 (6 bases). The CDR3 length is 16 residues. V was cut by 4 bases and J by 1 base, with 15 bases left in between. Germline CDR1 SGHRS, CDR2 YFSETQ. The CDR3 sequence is CASSIGSRGSNQPQHF. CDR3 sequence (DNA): TGCGCCAGCAGCATCGGGTCCAGGGGCAGCAATCAGCCCCAGCATTTT.

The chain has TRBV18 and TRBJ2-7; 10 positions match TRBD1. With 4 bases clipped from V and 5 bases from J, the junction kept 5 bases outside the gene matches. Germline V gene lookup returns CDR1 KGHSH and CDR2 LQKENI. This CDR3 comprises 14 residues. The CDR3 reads CASSLGTGEDEQYF. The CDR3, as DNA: TGTGCCAGCTCACTCGGGACAGGGGAAGACGAGCAGTACTTC.

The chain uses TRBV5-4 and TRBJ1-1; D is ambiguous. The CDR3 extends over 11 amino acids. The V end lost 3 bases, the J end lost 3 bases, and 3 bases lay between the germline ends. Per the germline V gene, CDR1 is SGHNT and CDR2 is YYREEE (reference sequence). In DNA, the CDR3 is TGTGCCAGCAGCTCGGACACTGAAGCTTTCTTT. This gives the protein CASSSDTEAFF.

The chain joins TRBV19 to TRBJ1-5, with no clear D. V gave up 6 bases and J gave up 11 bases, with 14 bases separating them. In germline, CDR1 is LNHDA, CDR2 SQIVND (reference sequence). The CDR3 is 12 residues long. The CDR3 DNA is TGTGCCAGTAGCCCCGTGGGCTCGTCCCAGCATTTT. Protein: CASSPVGSSQHF.

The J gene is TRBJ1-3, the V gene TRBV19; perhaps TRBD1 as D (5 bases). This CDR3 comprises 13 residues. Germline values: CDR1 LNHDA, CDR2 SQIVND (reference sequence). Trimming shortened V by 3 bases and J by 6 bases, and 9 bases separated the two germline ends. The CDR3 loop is CASSITGPNTIYF. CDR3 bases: TGTGCCAGTAGTATTACAGGACCAAACACCATATATTTT.

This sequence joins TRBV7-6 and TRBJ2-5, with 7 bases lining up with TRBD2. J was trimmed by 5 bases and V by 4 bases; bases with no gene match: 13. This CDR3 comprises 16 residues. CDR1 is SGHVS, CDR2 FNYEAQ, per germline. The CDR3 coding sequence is TGTGCCAGCAGCTATGGGGGGGTAGGCAGGGCGGAGACCCAGTACTTC. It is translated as CASSYGGVGRAETQYF.

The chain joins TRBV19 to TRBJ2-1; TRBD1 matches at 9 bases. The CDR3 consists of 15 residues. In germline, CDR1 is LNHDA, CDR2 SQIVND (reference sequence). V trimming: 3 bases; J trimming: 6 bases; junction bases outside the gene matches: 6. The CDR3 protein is CASSMGQGPSNEQFF. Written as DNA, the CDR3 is TGTGCCAGTAGTATGGGACAGGGACCCTCCAATGAGCAGTTCTTC.

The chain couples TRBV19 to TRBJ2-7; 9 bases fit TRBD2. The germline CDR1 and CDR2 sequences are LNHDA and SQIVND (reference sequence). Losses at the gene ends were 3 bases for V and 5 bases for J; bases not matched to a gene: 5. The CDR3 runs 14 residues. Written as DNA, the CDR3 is TGTGCCAGTAGTATTTTGCTAGCGGGACACGAGCAGTACTTC. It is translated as CASSILLAGHEQYF.

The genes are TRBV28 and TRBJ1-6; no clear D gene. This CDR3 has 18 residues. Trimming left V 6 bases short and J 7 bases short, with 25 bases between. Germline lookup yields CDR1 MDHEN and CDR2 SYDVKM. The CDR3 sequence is CASSFRRMGEEVNSPLHF. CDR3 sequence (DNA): TGTGCCAGCAGCTTTCGCCGTATGGGTGAGGAGGTAAATTCACCCCTCCACTTT.

CDR3 bases: TGTGCCAGTACCCCTGGGATCGCAGGGGAAGCTTTCTTT. Protein sequence: CASTPGIAGEAFF. This chain joins TRBV19 and TRBJ1-1, with D possibly TRBD1 on 5 matching bases. CDR3 length: 13 residues. The V and J ends lost 7 bases and 8 bases respectively, with 17 bases between them. The V gene's germline CDR1 is LNHDA and CDR2 SQIVND (reference sequence). The full variable domain, completed using reference TRBV19 and TRBJ1-1, is DGGITQSPKYLFRKEGQNVTLSCEQNLNHDAMYWYRQDPGQGLRLIYYSQIVNDFQKGDIAEGYSVSREKKESFPLTVTSAQKNPTAFYLCASTPGIAGEAFFGQGTRLTVV.

DNA for the CDR3: TGTGCCAGTAGTCAGGGGGCCTCTAGCAATCAGCCCCAGCATTTT. Its translation: CASSQGASSNQPQHF. This chain uses TRBV19 with TRBJ1-5; 8 bases fit TRBD1. The CDR3 is made up of 15 amino acids. Germline V gene sequence: CDR1 LNHDA, CDR2 SQIVND (reference sequence). Trimming took 5 bases from V and 0 from J; bases not matched to a gene: 3.

The DNA of the CDR3 is TGCGCCAGCAGCTTGGTTGCGACCGCGGTAGGCTACACCTTC. Translated: CASSLVATAVGYTF. The chain combines TRBV5-1 with TRBJ1-2; D gene unclear. Deletions cut 0 bases from V and 8 bases from J, with 14 bases between. The CDR3 loop spans 14 amino acids. Germline CDR1 reads SGHRS; CDR2 reads YFSETQ.

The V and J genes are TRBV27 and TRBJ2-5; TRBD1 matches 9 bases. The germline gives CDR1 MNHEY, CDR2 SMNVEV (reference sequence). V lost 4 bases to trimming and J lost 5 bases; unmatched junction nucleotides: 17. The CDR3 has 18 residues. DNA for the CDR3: TGTGCCAGCAGTTCCGATACCGGGACAGGGATTAGGCGGGAGACCCAGTACTTC. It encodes CASSSDTGTGIRRETQYF.

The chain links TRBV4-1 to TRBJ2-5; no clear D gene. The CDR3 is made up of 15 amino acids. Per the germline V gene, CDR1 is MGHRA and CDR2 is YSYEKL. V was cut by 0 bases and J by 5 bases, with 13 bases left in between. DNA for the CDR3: TGCGCCAGCAGCCAAGACACGGGTGTCCTGGAGACCCAGTACTTC. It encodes CASSQDTGVLETQYF.

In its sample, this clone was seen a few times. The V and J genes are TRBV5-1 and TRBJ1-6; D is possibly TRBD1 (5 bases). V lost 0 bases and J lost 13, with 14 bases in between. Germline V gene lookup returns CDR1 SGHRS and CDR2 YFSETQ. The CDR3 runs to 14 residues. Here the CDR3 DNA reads TGCGCCAGCAGCTTGGGGGCCCAGGGTGAGCCCCTCCACTTT. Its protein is CASSLGAQGEPLHF.

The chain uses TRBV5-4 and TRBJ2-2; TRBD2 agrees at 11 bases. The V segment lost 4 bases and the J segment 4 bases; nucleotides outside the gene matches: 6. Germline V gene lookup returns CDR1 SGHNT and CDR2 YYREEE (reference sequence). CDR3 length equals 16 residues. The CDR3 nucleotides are TGTGCCAGCAGCGCGGGACTAGCGGAGGGCACCGGGGAGCTGTTTTTT. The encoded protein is CASSAGLAEGTGELFF.

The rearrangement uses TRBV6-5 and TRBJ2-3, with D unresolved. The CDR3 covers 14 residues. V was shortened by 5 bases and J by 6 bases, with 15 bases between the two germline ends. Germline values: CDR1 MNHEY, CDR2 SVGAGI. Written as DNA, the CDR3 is TGTGCCAGCAGTCAAAGCCTGGAGCGTGATACGCAGTATTTT. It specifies CASSQSLERDTQYF.

The CDR3 sequence: CASDLPGRFRYEQYF. In DNA, the CDR3 is TGTGCCAGCGATCTCCCCGGCAGGTTCAGGTACGAGCAGTACTTC. The chain uses TRBV7-9 and TRBJ2-7; D remains unclear. Trimming took off 8 bases at V and 4 bases at J, with 21 bases between the two ends. CDR1 and CDR2 from the germline V gene are SEHNR and FQNEAQ (reference sequence). This CDR3 is built from 15 residues. Full variable domain (remainder filled in from reference TRBV7-9 and TRBJ2-7): DTGVSQNPRHKITKRGQNVTFRCDPISEHNRLYWYRQTLGQGPEFLTYFQNEAQLEKSRLLSDRFSAERPKGSFSTLEIQRTEQGDSAMYLCASDLPGRFRYEQYFGPGTRLTVT.